The 27 T cell receptor beta chains presented below share a single source sample, sequenced in a study of OX40 agonist ivuxolimab in advanced cancers. TCRdb keeps only in-frame clones here, not all; method: immunoSEQ multiplex PCR. The table lists roughly 75,000 clones, approximately 86% of them singletons. Specimen: CD4+ or CD8+ T cells sorted from blood, collected in a trial of the OX40 agonist ivuxolimab. The origin of the receptors is an adult with an advanced solid tumor such as melanoma, head and neck, liver or kidney cancer.

The CDR3 here is CASSLNSGTGDNEQFF. The CDR3 DNA reads as TGCGCCAGCAGCTTAAATAGCGGGACGGGAGACAATGAGCAGTTCTTC. This chain uses TRBV5-1 with TRBJ2-1; 8 bases are a match to TRBD2. V gave up 2 bases and J gave up 5 bases; unmatched junction bases: 9. Germline lookup yields CDR1 SGHRS and CDR2 YFSETQ. CDR3 length: 16 residues.

The genes are TRBV5-4 and TRBJ1-4; 7 nucleotides agree with TRBD1. Germline CDR1 SGHNT, CDR2 YYREEE (reference sequence). Losses at the gene ends were 4 bases for V and 5 bases for J; bases not matched to a gene: 5. The CDR3 runs 14 residues. CDR3 nucleotides: TGTGCCAGCAGCCGGGACAGCCGAAATGAAAAACTGTTTTTT. Its protein product is CASSRDSRNEKLFF.

Worth noting for this clone: Distinct nucleotide sequences in the sample also encode this CDR3. This chain uses TRBV5-1 with TRBJ1-2; D gene ambiguous. This CDR3 has 13 residues. Germline CDR1 reads SGHRS; CDR2 reads YFSETQ. V was clipped by 4 bases and J by 3 bases, with 10 bases between them. DNA for the CDR3: TGCGCCAGCAGCCTAGGAGCGGACTATGGCTACACCTTC. The encoded protein is CASSLGADYGYTF.

V is TRBV13 and J is TRBJ1-1; no definite D call. The V end was cut by 5 bases, the J end by 1 base, with 14 bases between. This CDR3 spans 15 amino acids. Per germline, CDR1 PRHDT and CDR2 FYEKMQ (reference sequence). CDR3 in DNA: TGTGCCAGCAGCAAAGGTCGGCCGACGAACACTGAAGCTTTCTTT. Encoded protein: CASSKGRPTNTEAFF.

The V call is TRBV6-5, the J call TRBJ2-1; unclear D gene. This CDR3 comprises 15 residues. From germline, CDR1 is MNHEY and CDR2 SVGAGI. V lost 6 bases and J 1 base, leaving 13 bases between the germline ends. The CDR3 reads CASRRKVKSYNEQFF. The DNA of the CDR3 is TGTGCCAGCAGGCGTAAAGTTAAGTCCTACAATGAGCAGTTCTTC.

This clone was picked up a small number of times. The gene calls are TRBV2 and TRBJ1-2, with TRBD1 as a possible D gene (6 bases). Germline V gene data show CDR1 as SNHLY and CDR2 as FYNNEI. The CDR3 has 12 residues. V dropped 8 bases and J dropped 2 bases, with 9 bases sitting between them. CDR3 residues: CASQDRNYGYTF. The CDR3 nucleotides read TGTGCCAGCCAGGACAGAAACTATGGCTACACCTTC.

This chain links TRBV5-8 with TRBJ2-7, with unresolved D. The V gene's germline CDR1 is SGHTS and CDR2 YDEGEE. V lost 2 bases to trimming and J lost 1 base, with 10 bases between them. CDR3 length equals 14 residues. The CDR3 bases are TGTGCCAGCAGCTTCGGGCTGAATTCCTACGAGCAGTACTTC. Its translation is CASSFGLNSYEQYF.

This clone was observed a single time. The chain joins TRBV7-9 to TRBJ1-1; the D gene is possibly TRBD1 (6 bases). The CDR3 runs 15 residues. The ends were cut back, 1 base at V and 3 bases at J, with 12 bases in the middle. From germline, CDR1 is SEHNR and CDR2 FQNEAQ (reference sequence). The CDR3 DNA reads TGTGCCAGCAGCTTAGTCAGGGGTGGAGACACTGAAGCTTTCTTT. Residues: CASSLVRGGDTEAFF.

V is TRBV15 and J is TRBJ1-5; TRBD1 is a possible D gene (5 bases). Germline CDR1 reads LNHNV; CDR2 reads YYDKDF (reference sequence). The CDR3 loop spans 15 amino acids. V was cut by 3 bases and J by 3 bases, with 12 bases left in between. The CDR3 spells CATSRGPGDNQPQHF. The CDR3, as DNA: TGTGCCACCAGCAGGGGGCCGGGGGACAATCAGCCCCAGCATTTT.

The gene calls are TRBV9 and TRBJ2-2, with a tentative D call TRBD2 (6 bases). CDR3 length: 14 amino acids. Trimming shortened V by 6 bases and J by 7 bases, and 16 bases separated the two germline ends. In germline, CDR1 is SGDLS, CDR2 YYNGEE. The CDR3 sequence: CASTGGGGSGELFF. Written as DNA, the CDR3 is TGTGCCAGCACCGGAGGTGGGGGGAGCGGGGAGCTGTTTTTT.

The CDR3 DNA reads TGTGCCAGCAGCCCTGGGCCCCGGACTATCGGGGAGCTGTTTTTT. Its protein product is CASSPGPRTIGELFF. V usage is TRBV2 and J usage is TRBJ2-2; maybe TRBD2 (6 bases). Trimming pared 6 bases from V and 7 bases from J, leaving 18 bases between. Germline V lookup: CDR1 SNHLY, CDR2 FYNNEI. CDR3 length equals 15 residues. Supplemented by reference TRBV2 and TRBJ2-2, the full variable domain reads EPEVTQTPSHQVTQMGQEVILRCVPISNHLYFYWYRQILGQKVEFLVSFYNNEISEKSEIFDDQFSVERPDGSNFTLKIRSTKLEDSAMYFCASSPGPRTIGELFFGEGSRLTVL.

This sequence joins TRBV7-2 and TRBJ1-1; D ambiguous. Germline CDR1 reads SGHTA; CDR2 reads FQGNSA. V lost 5 bases and J lost 0, with 7 bases in between. The CDR3 totals 13 residues. The CDR3 sequence: CASSRDLNTEAFF. CDR3 DNA sequence: TGTGCCAGCAGCCGGGATTTGAACACTGAAGCTTTCTTT. Drawing the rest from reference TRBV7-2 and TRBJ1-1, the complete variable domain is GAGVSQSPSNKVTEKGKDVELRCDPISGHTALYWYRQSLGQGLEFLIYFQGNSAPDKSGLPSDRFSAERTGGSVSTLTIQRTQQEDSAVYLCASSRDLNTEAFFGQGTRLTVV.

The gene calls are TRBV4-3 and TRBJ2-7, with TRBD1 as a possible D gene (6 bases). Trimming removed 2 bases at V and 6 bases at J, with 11 bases between. The germline V gene has CDR1 LGHNA and CDR2 YSLEER. This CDR3 spans 13 amino acids. The CDR3 bases are TGCGCCAGCAGCCAAAGTACAGGGCTCGAGCAGTACTTC. This codes for CASSQSTGLEQYF.

The chain is built from TRBV5-6 and TRBJ1-2; maybe TRBD1 (6 bases). Germline CDR1 and CDR2: SGHDT and YYEEEE. The V end lost 4 bases, the J end lost 6 bases, and 10 bases lay between the germline ends. The CDR3 is 12 amino acids. CDR3 coding DNA: TGTGCCAGCAGCCGGGACATTCATGGCTACACCTTC. Protein sequence: CASSRDIHGYTF. The whole variable domain, remainder taken from reference TRBV5-6 and TRBJ1-2, is DAGVTQSPTHLIKTRGQQVTLRCSPKSGHDTVSWYQQALGQGPQFIFQYYEEEERQRGNFPDRFSGHQFPNYSSELNVNALLLGDSALYLCASSRDIHGYTFGSGTRLTVV.

This sequence joins TRBV7-2 and TRBJ2-2; D remains unclear. The CDR3 consists of 11 residues. Germline V gene lookup returns CDR1 SGHTA and CDR2 FQGNSA. V was trimmed by 3 bases and J by 9 bases, leaving 5 bases between them. CDR3 loop: CASSLTRELFF. The CDR3, as DNA: TGTGCCAGCAGCTTGACACGGGAGCTGTTTTTT.

V is TRBV19 and J is TRBJ2-6; D is unclear. The length of the CDR3 is 17 residues. CDR1 is LNHDA, CDR2 SQIVND, per germline (reference sequence). V lost 0 bases, J lost 0 bases, and 9 bases lay in between. The CDR3 sequence: CASSIDLGYSGANVLTF. For the CDR3, the DNA is TGTGCCAGTAGTATAGATCTCGGTTACTCTGGGGCCAACGTCCTGACTTTC.

This clone is a singleton in its sample. The CDR3 here is CASSSDRNTEAFF. The CDR3 region has the DNA TGTGCCAGCAGCTCGGACAGGAACACTGAAGCTTTCTTT. This chain connects TRBV11-2 to TRBJ1-1, with a weak D call TRBD1 (6 bases). The CDR3 spans 13 residues. V was cut by 4 bases and J by 1 base, with 7 bases left in between. Per germline, CDR1 SGHAT and CDR2 FQNNGV.

The J gene is TRBJ2-1, the V gene TRBV6-5, with D perhaps assigned TRBD1 or TRBD2 (6 bases each). This CDR3 comprises 14 residues. Germline V gene lookup returns CDR1 MNHEY and CDR2 SVGAGI. Trimming took 5 bases from V and 8 from J, leaving 16 bases between them. CDR3: CASSRTGAWDEQFF. Written as DNA, the CDR3 is TGTGCCAGCAGTCGGACGGGGGCGTGGGATGAGCAGTTCTTC.

The chain combines TRBV6-1 with TRBJ1-2; 8 bases are a match to TRBD1. Germline V gene lookup returns CDR1 MNHNS and CDR2 SASEGT. The CDR3 is 14 amino acids. Germline trimming cut 2 bases from V and 4 bases from J; bases unmatched to any gene: 3. The CDR3 DNA reads TGTGCCAGCAGTGAAAAAACAGGGGGCTATGGCTACACCTTC. Its translation: CASSEKTGGYGYTF.

This clone was recorded a few times. V usage is TRBV29-1 and J usage is TRBJ2-7; possibly TRBD1 for D (5 bases). The CDR3 is made up of 16 amino acids. In germline, CDR1 is SQVTM, CDR2 ANQGSEA. V lost 4 bases, J lost 3 bases, and 22 bases lay in between. CDR3 loop: CSVAGRASPNIYEQYF. CDR3 bases: TGCAGCGTTGCAGGCAGGGCGAGTCCAAATATCTACGAGCAGTACTTC.

The rearrangement joins TRBV4-2 to TRBJ1-2; 7 nucleotides line up with TRBD1. The CDR3 consists of 14 residues. V dropped 3 bases and J dropped 3; count of bases not matched to a gene: 4. Germline CDR1 reads LGHNA; CDR2 reads YNFKEQ. Here the CDR3 DNA reads TGTGCCAGCAGCCAGGCGGGGACAGACTATGGCTACACCTTC. This translates into CASSQAGTDYGYTF.

This sequence joins TRBV19 and TRBJ2-1; 10 nucleotides align to TRBD2. The germline V gene encodes CDR1 LNHDA and CDR2 SQIVND (reference sequence). The CDR3 loop spans 15 amino acids. V lost 2 bases to trimming and J lost 9 bases; unmatched junction nucleotides: 7. The CDR3 coding sequence is TGTGCCAGTAGTATATTAGCGGGAGGTGGTGGTGAGCAGTTCTTC. Translating it yields CASSILAGGGGEQFF.

The chain joins TRBV6-5 to TRBJ2-2; no definite D call. Germline CDR1 MNHEY, CDR2 SVGAGI. The CDR3 runs to 14 residues. Trimming removed 4 bases at V and 7 bases at J, with 13 bases between. The CDR3 coding sequence is TGTGCCAGCAGTTCCCAACCGACAAGCGGGGAGCTGTTTTTT. Translating it yields CASSSQPTSGELFF.

The chain uses TRBV5-1 and TRBJ2-7; 7 bases line up with TRBD2. Germline-derived CDR1 and CDR2 are SGHRS and YFSETQ. This CDR3 contains 16 residues. After removal of 5 bases from V and 7 bases from J, the junction contained 18 bases not matched to a gene. In nucleotides, the CDR3 is TGCGCCAGCAGTAACTCCCCAGGGAGGGGAGTGAGGGAGCAGTACTTC. This translates into CASSNSPGRGVREQYF.

This clone was seen once. The rearrangement uses TRBV5-6 and TRBJ1-2; TRBD1 might be the D (5 bases). Germline V CDR1 and CDR2: SGHDT, YYEEEE. CDR3 length: 15 amino acids. V lost 3 bases, J lost 4 bases, and 16 bases lay in between. CDR3 region: CASSWDRTPLYGYTF. CDR3 bases: TGTGCCAGCAGCTGGGACCGGACACCCCTCTATGGCTACACCTTC. The variable domain in full, completed from reference TRBV5-6 and TRBJ1-2, reads DAGVTQSPTHLIKTRGQQVTLRCSPKSGHDTVSWYQQALGQGPQFIFQYYEEEERQRGNFPDRFSGHQFPNYSSELNVNALLLGDSALYLCASSWDRTPLYGYTFGSGTRLTVV.

This clone was detected once. The chain carries TRBV6-5 and TRBJ1-3, with TRBD1 as a possible D gene (6 bases). Germline CDR1 is MNHEY and CDR2 is SVGAGI. The CDR3 is made up of 15 amino acids. Trimming shortened V by 5 bases and J by 0 bases, and 11 bases separated the two germline ends. Written as DNA, the CDR3 is TGTGCCAGCAGTCTCACAGGGAGCTCTGGAAACACCATATATTTT. Residues: CASSLTGSSGNTIYF.

This clone occurred once. This chain connects TRBV7-2 to TRBJ1-2; D call uncertain. The CDR3 sequence is 13 residues long. Germline-derived CDR1 and CDR2 are SGHTA and FQGNSA. V was pared by 3 bases and J by 4 bases, with 9 bases between. CDR3 residues: CASSFPWGYGYTF. CDR3 sequence (DNA): TGTGCCAGCAGCTTCCCCTGGGGCTATGGCTACACCTTC.